These T cell receptor beta chains were read from a single sample in a study of PD-L1 blockade in urothelial cancer. Method: immunoSEQ multiplex PCR; TCRdb's copy keeps in-frame clones and lacks some. Of 35,000 to 40,000 clones in the sample, 65% to 90% were seen once. The sample in question was PBMCs, obtained around atezolizumab (anti-PD-L1) treatment. The source of these receptors is a man in his 60s with urothelial cancer. The CDR3 runs from the conserved cysteine through the conserved F or W. Fields, in order: D gene, clone size, J gene, V gene, CDR3 DNA, CDR3 protein. The D gene is left open where the match is weak. A clone size is listed for some rows: how often the clone was seen (once, few, many), or a class if it is expanded.

d_gene: .; abundance: .; j_gene: TRBJ2-7; v_gene: TRBV5-6; CDR3nt: TGTGCCAGCAGCTCAATCCAGGGTCGCGAGCAGTACTTC; CDR3aa: CASSSIQGREQYF
d_gene: TRBD1; abundance: .; j_gene: TRBJ2-7; v_gene: TRBV5-1; CDR3nt: TGCGCCAGCAGCTTACAGGGACAGTCCCCCGACGAGCAGTACTTC; CDR3aa: CASSLQGQSPDEQYF
d_gene: TRBD1; abundance: once; j_gene: TRBJ2-7; v_gene: TRBV7-9; CDR3nt: TGTGCCAGCAGCTCGACCGTTGACAGGGCCGAGCAGTACTTC; CDR3aa: CASSSTVDRAEQYF
d_gene: TRBD2; abundance: once; j_gene: TRBJ2-1; v_gene: TRBV10-1; CDR3nt: TGCGCCAGTTCAACTAGCGGTAACAATGAGCAGTTCTTC; CDR3aa: CASSTSGNNEQFF
d_gene: .; abundance: .; j_gene: TRBJ1-2; v_gene: TRBV30; CDR3nt: TGTGCCTGGGTACAGGGTGAAAATGGCTACACCTTC; CDR3aa: CAWVQGENGYTF
d_gene: TRBD1; abundance: once; j_gene: TRBJ2-5; v_gene: TRBV5-1; CDR3nt: TGCGCCAGCAGCTCTTTCTTACAGGGGGCGGAGACCCAGTACTTC; CDR3aa: CASSSFLQGAETQYF
d_gene: TRBD1; abundance: .; j_gene: TRBJ2-5; v_gene: TRBV7-2; CDR3nt: TGTGCCAGCAGCTTTGGCAGGGGGTTCCAAGAGACCCAGTACTTC; CDR3aa: CASSFGRGFQETQYF
d_gene: TRBD1; abundance: .; j_gene: TRBJ1-6; v_gene: TRBV2; CDR3nt: TGTGCCAGCAGGGCAGGGGGCGATAATTCACCCCTCCACTTT; CDR3aa: CASRAGGDNSPLHF
d_gene: .; abundance: .; j_gene: TRBJ2-6; v_gene: TRBV6-5; CDR3nt: TGTGCCACTCGCCGCGATAGCTCTGGGGCCAACGTCCTGACTTTC; CDR3aa: CATRRDSSGANVLTF
d_gene: TRBD2; abundance: few; j_gene: TRBJ2-1; v_gene: TRBV7-3; CDR3nt: TGTGCCAGCAGCCCAACTAGCGGGGGGGTAGGAGAGCAGTTCTTC; CDR3aa: CASSPTSGGVGEQFF
d_gene: .; abundance: .; j_gene: TRBJ2-5; v_gene: TRBV4-1; CDR3nt: TGCGCCAGCAGCCATCCGACTGAGACCCAGTACTTC; CDR3aa: CASSHPTETQYF
d_gene: TRBD2; abundance: .; j_gene: TRBJ2-5; v_gene: TRBV6-6; CDR3nt: TGTGCCAGCAGCAGTCCGGGAGGCGAGACCCAGTACTTC; CDR3aa: CASSSPGGETQYF
d_gene: TRBD2; abundance: .; j_gene: TRBJ2-3; v_gene: TRBV11-2; CDR3nt: TGTGCCAGTTCGAGAGTACCGGGACTAGCGGGGAGTACGCAGTATTTT; CDR3aa: CASSRVPGLAGSTQYF
d_gene: .; abundance: .; j_gene: TRBJ1-2; v_gene: TRBV4-2; CDR3nt: TGTGCCAGCAGTGCGGGGGGAGGCTATGGCTACACCTTC; CDR3aa: CASSAGGGYGYTF
d_gene: .; abundance: .; j_gene: TRBJ1-1; v_gene: TRBV19; CDR3nt: TGTGCCAGTAGTATTTCGGTGAACACTGAAGCTTTCTTT; CDR3aa: CASSISVNTEAFF
d_gene: .; abundance: .; j_gene: TRBJ2-7; v_gene: TRBV18; CDR3nt: TGTGCCAGCTTATCTTCGGGGACACCGAACGAGCAGTACTTC; CDR3aa: CASLSSGTPNEQYF
d_gene: .; abundance: .; j_gene: TRBJ1-5; v_gene: TRBV6-1; CDR3nt: TGTGCCAGCAGACTACATGGGGGCGCAGAACAGCCCCAGCATTTT; CDR3aa: CASRLHGGAEQPQHF
d_gene: .; abundance: .; j_gene: TRBJ1-5; v_gene: TRBV6-6; CDR3nt: TGTGCCAGCAGTTATCCCCGACAGGGCAATCAGCCCCAGCATTTT; CDR3aa: CASSYPRQGNQPQHF
d_gene: TRBD1; abundance: .; j_gene: TRBJ2-3; v_gene: TRBV10-1; CDR3nt: TGCGCCAGCAGTGAGTCGGCAGGGGGATTAGGGACAGATACGCAGTATTTT; CDR3aa: CASSESAGGLGTDTQYF